The 6 T cell receptor beta chains below were found in one sample sequenced in a study of CD8+ T cells in alopecia areata. cDNA reverse transcribed from extracted RNA served as the sequencing template. Data came from immunoSEQ multiplex PCR; TCRdb stores just in-frame clones and leaves some out. The table lists about 200,000 clones, less than 65% of them singletons. The treatment denotes: oral pan-JAK inhibitor, 5-10 mg twice daily. The sequences come from CD4+ T cells sorted from blood, collected at week 4, from a patient treated with tofacitinib. These receptors originate from a human donor with alopecia areata.

The chain couples TRBV27 to TRBJ1-2; no definite D call. The CDR3 extends over 14 amino acids. Between the trimmed V and J ends, which lost 2 bases and 4 bases, there was a span of 11 bases. The germline gives CDR1 MNHEY, CDR2 SMNVEV (reference sequence). CDR3: CASSLARRGYGYTF. CDR3 sequence (DNA): TGTGCCAGCAGTTTAGCCAGACGGGGCTATGGCTACACCTTC.

V usage is TRBV27 and J usage is TRBJ2-7; 7 nucleotides match TRBD1. V dropped 5 bases and J dropped 3; count of bases not matched to a gene: 10. This CDR3 comprises 15 residues. Per the germline V gene, CDR1 is MNHEY and CDR2 is SMNVEV (reference sequence). CDR3 nucleotides: TGTGCCAGCAGTCCCAGACAGGGAATAGGCTACGAGCAGTACTTC. Translated: CASSPRQGIGYEQYF.

Points on this clone: Other DNA sequences of this sample code for an identical CDR3. V and J are TRBV2 and TRBJ2-5, with D possibly TRBD1 on 5 matching bases. CDR3 length: 11 amino acids. Germline CDR1 reads SNHLY; CDR2 reads FYNNEI. V was shortened by 7 bases and J by 4 bases, with 7 bases between the two germline ends. Here the CDR3 DNA reads TGTGCCAGCACAGGGCGAGAGACCCAGTACTTC. Protein product: CASTGRETQYF.

This clone was seen a handful of times. CDR3 in amino acids: CASSWGQAITGELFF. The CDR3 bases are TGCGCCAGCAGCTGGGGACAGGCAATCACCGGGGAGCTGTTTTTT. The chain links TRBV5-1 to TRBJ2-2; 8 nucleotides line up with TRBD1. The CDR3 runs 15 residues. Germline CDR1 SGHRS, CDR2 YFSETQ. Trimming at V came to 3 bases and at J to 4 bases, leaving 5 bases not matched to a gene.

The CDR3 loop reads CASSEQLQETQYF. DNA of the CDR3: TGTGCCAGCAGTGAACAGCTCCAAGAGACCCAGTACTTC. The chain employs TRBV2 and TRBJ2-5; D is ambiguous. Germline-derived CDR1 and CDR2 are SNHLY and FYNNEI. The CDR3 runs 13 residues. V lost 2 bases and J 1 base, leaving 5 bases between the germline ends.

J is TRBJ1-2 and V is TRBV23-1; no firm D call. TRBV23-1 is labeled an ORF, and its function is uncertain. This CDR3 is built from 12 residues. Trimming shortened V by 2 bases and J by 14 bases, and 15 bases separated the two germline ends. CDR3 sequence: CASSQMPWVGTF. The DNA of the CDR3 is TGCGCCAGCAGTCAAATGCCCTGGGTTGGGACCTTC.